These T cell receptor beta chains were read from a single sample in a study of blood T cell repertoires in COVID-19. Libraries were prepared by immunoSEQ multiplex PCR; TCRdb keeps only in-frame clonotypes and omits some of them. The table records roughly 290,000 clones, approximately 83% of them present only once. The sample taken for sequencing was peripheral blood. These receptors originate from a woman in her 30s who had recovered from COVID-19. Each CDR3 is given with its conserved first and last residue. Fields, in order: D gene, J gene, clone size, V gene, CDR3 DNA, CDR3 protein. A D gene is named only where the DNA matches it firmly. The size entry is marked missing in some rows and otherwise reads once, few, many or a size class.

d_call: TRBD2
j_call: TRBJ2-3
clone_size: once
v_call: TRBV7-2
cdr3_nt: TGTGCCAGCAGCGGCCGCCTAGCGGGAGGAACCCGCACAGATACGCAGTATTTT
cdr3_aa: CASSGRLAGGTRTDTQYF

d_call: .
j_call: TRBJ1-2
clone_size: .
v_call: TRBV19
cdr3_nt: TGTGCCAGTAGTATCAGCGATAACTATGGCTACACCTTC
cdr3_aa: CASSISDNYGYTF

d_call: .
j_call: TRBJ1-2
clone_size: .
v_call: TRBV3-1/TRBV3-2
cdr3_nt: TGTGCCAGCAGTCGGGACAACCTTAACTATGGCTACACCTTC
cdr3_aa: CASSRDNLNYGYTF

d_call: .
j_call: TRBJ1-1
clone_size: .
v_call: TRBV4-1
cdr3_nt: TGCGCCAGCAGCCAGTTCGGGACACCCGGGACTGAAGCTTTCTTT
cdr3_aa: CASSQFGTPGTEAFF

d_call: .
j_call: TRBJ1-1
clone_size: .
v_call: TRBV6-2/TRBV6-3
cdr3_nt: TGTGCCAGCAGTCACGGACGGGGGGACCTCTTT
cdr3_aa: CASSHGRGDLF

d_call: TRBD1
j_call: TRBJ2-3
clone_size: .
v_call: TRBV28
cdr3_nt: TGTGCCAGCAGTCCAACCCGACAGGGGTCAGATACGCAGTATTTT
cdr3_aa: CASSPTRQGSDTQYF

d_call: .
j_call: TRBJ2-7
clone_size: .
v_call: TRBV4-1
cdr3_nt: TGCGCCAGCAGCCAGGGGGACGGGACAATGCGTTCACCTTACGAGCAGTACTTC
cdr3_aa: CASSQGDGTMRSPYEQYF

d_call: .
j_call: TRBJ2-5
clone_size: .
v_call: TRBV5-6
cdr3_nt: TGTGCCAGCAGCCCTCACCCCTCGGAGGAGACCCAGTACTTC
cdr3_aa: CASSPHPSEETQYF

d_call: .
j_call: TRBJ2-5
clone_size: once
v_call: TRBV14
cdr3_nt: TGTGCCAGCAGCCAAAGCCCGCGGGGGACCCAGTACTTC
cdr3_aa: CASSQSPRGTQYF

d_call: .
j_call: TRBJ2-5
clone_size: .
v_call: TRBV6-5
cdr3_nt: TGTGCCAGCAGTCCGTCGCCCACGAGGGAGACCCAGTACTTC
cdr3_aa: CASSPSPTRETQYF

d_call: TRBD1
j_call: TRBJ1-2
clone_size: few
v_call: TRBV28
cdr3_nt: TGTGCCAGCAGTACCGGACAGGGGGCGAGGGACGGCTACACCTTC
cdr3_aa: CASSTGQGARDGYTF

d_call: .
j_call: TRBJ2-7
clone_size: .
v_call: TRBV21-1
cdr3_nt: TGTGCCAGCAGCAAAGTTTCGACTAACTACGAGCAGTACTTC
cdr3_aa: CASSKVSTNYEQYF

d_call: .
j_call: TRBJ1-3
clone_size: .
v_call: TRBV7-9
cdr3_nt: TGTGCCAGCAGCGTATTAGAGAGCTCTGGAAACACCATATATTTT
cdr3_aa: CASSVLESSGNTIYF

d_call: TRBD2
j_call: TRBJ2-3
clone_size: .
v_call: TRBV3-1/TRBV3-2
cdr3_nt: TGTGCCAGCAGCCAGCCGCGAGCGGGGCGCACAGATACGCAGTATTTT
cdr3_aa: CASSQPRAGRTDTQYF

d_call: TRBD2
j_call: TRBJ2-7
clone_size: .
v_call: TRBV29-1
cdr3_nt: TGCAGCGTTGCCCTAGCGGGAACCTACGAGCAGTACTTC
cdr3_aa: CSVALAGTYEQYF

d_call: .
j_call: TRBJ1-2
clone_size: .
v_call: TRBV5-1
cdr3_nt: TGCGCCAGCAGCGTGCGGATCAGGGACTATGGCTACACCTTC
cdr3_aa: CASSVRIRDYGYTF

d_call: TRBD1
j_call: TRBJ2-7
clone_size: .
v_call: TRBV18
cdr3_nt: TGTGCCAGCTCACCTTCGGGACAGGGGAAATACGAGCAGTACTTC
cdr3_aa: CASSPSGQGKYEQYF

d_call: .
j_call: TRBJ2-7
clone_size: .
v_call: TRBV6-5
cdr3_nt: TGTGCCAGCAGTTACGGAGGGGGGGGCGTCGAGCAGTACTTC
cdr3_aa: CASSYGGGGVEQYF

d_call: TRBD1
j_call: TRBJ2-1
clone_size: .
v_call: TRBV5-8
cdr3_nt: TGTGCCAGCAGCCATCCCATATCAGACAGGGCAAGCGGCAATGAGCAGTTCTTC
cdr3_aa: CASSHPISDRASGNEQFF

d_call: .
j_call: TRBJ2-1
clone_size: .
v_call: TRBV7-9
cdr3_nt: TGTGCCAGCACCACTGGGCAGGGTGGAGAGCAGTTCTTC
cdr3_aa: CASTTGQGGEQFF

d_call: .
j_call: TRBJ1-1
clone_size: .
v_call: TRBV4-1
cdr3_nt: TGCGCCAGCAGCCAAGCAGCTGAAGCTTTCTTT
cdr3_aa: CASSQAAEAFF

d_call: TRBD2
j_call: TRBJ2-5
clone_size: .
v_call: TRBV11-2
cdr3_nt: TGTGCCAGCAGCTATTACAGCGGGGGGTACCAAGAGACCCAGTACTTC
cdr3_aa: CASSYYSGGYQETQYF

d_call: .
j_call: TRBJ2-7
clone_size: .
v_call: TRBV6-4
cdr3_nt: TGTGCCAGCAGTGACTACCCCAGGATGGGCTTGAACTACGAGCAGTACTTC
cdr3_aa: CASSDYPRMGLNYEQYF

d_call: .
j_call: TRBJ1-3
clone_size: .
v_call: TRBV19
cdr3_nt: TGTGCCAGTAGTAGAGTGGTAGCTTCTGGAAACACCATATATTTT
cdr3_aa: CASSRVVASGNTIYF

d_call: .
j_call: TRBJ1-5
clone_size: many
v_call: TRBV6-1
cdr3_nt: TGTGCCAGCAGTGAGTTGGGGGCTAATAGCAATCAGCCCCAGCATTTT
cdr3_aa: CASSELGANSNQPQHF

d_call: .
j_call: TRBJ2-5
clone_size: .
v_call: TRBV5-1
cdr3_nt: TGCGCCAGCAGCTTAGCAGGGGCCGGGGAGACCCAGTACTTC
cdr3_aa: CASSLAGAGETQYF

d_call: .
j_call: TRBJ2-7
clone_size: .
v_call: TRBV19
cdr3_nt: TGTGCCAGTAGTGTCGCGGGGTCCCACGAGCAGTACTTC
cdr3_aa: CASSVAGSHEQYF

d_call: .
j_call: TRBJ2-6
clone_size: .
v_call: TRBV30
cdr3_nt: TGTGCCTGGAGCTCCGGGGCCAACGTCCTGACTTTC
cdr3_aa: CAWSSGANVLTF

d_call: TRBD1
j_call: TRBJ2-7
clone_size: .
v_call: TRBV2
cdr3_nt: TGTGCCAGCAGATACAGGGGCGATGACGAGCAGTACTTC
cdr3_aa: CASRYRGDDEQYF

d_call: .
j_call: TRBJ1-1
clone_size: .
v_call: TRBV5-5
cdr3_nt: TGTGCCAGCAGCTTGAACGGTTATAACACTGAAGCTTTCTTT
cdr3_aa: CASSLNGYNTEAFF

d_call: TRBD1
j_call: TRBJ1-3
clone_size: .
v_call: TRBV7-2
cdr3_nt: TGTGCCAGCACTAAGGCGGGACAGGCTGGAAACACCATATATTTT
cdr3_aa: CASTKAGQAGNTIYF

d_call: .
j_call: TRBJ2-7
clone_size: .
v_call: TRBV6-5
cdr3_nt: TGTGCCAGCAACTTAAACCGGGACACCCAATACGAGCAGTACTTC
cdr3_aa: CASNLNRDTQYEQYF

d_call: TRBD2
j_call: TRBJ2-3
clone_size: .
v_call: TRBV11-3
cdr3_nt: TGTGCCAGCAGCTCCCCCGCGGGGCTAGCGGAGGACACAGATACGCAGTATTTT
cdr3_aa: CASSSPAGLAEDTDTQYF

d_call: .
j_call: TRBJ1-6
clone_size: many
v_call: TRBV6-5
cdr3_nt: TGTGCCAGCAGGGATACCAACAGGGTATCACCCCTCCACTTT
cdr3_aa: CASRDTNRVSPLHF

d_call: TRBD1
j_call: TRBJ1-4
clone_size: .
v_call: TRBV3-1/TRBV3-2
cdr3_nt: TGTGCCAGCAGCCAATGGGACAGGGGTGAAAAACTGTTTTTT
cdr3_aa: CASSQWDRGEKLFF

d_call: .
j_call: TRBJ2-5
clone_size: once
v_call: TRBV7-8
cdr3_nt: TGTGCCAGCAGCTTACGTCGGGAGCAGGGAGAGACCCAGTACTTC
cdr3_aa: CASSLRREQGETQYF

d_call: .
j_call: TRBJ1-5
clone_size: once
v_call: TRBV18
cdr3_nt: TGTGCCAGCTCACCGCCAGGATGGTTTAGCAATCAGCCCCAGCATTTT
cdr3_aa: CASSPPGWFSNQPQHF

d_call: TRBD2
j_call: TRBJ2-5
clone_size: .
v_call: TRBV7-2
cdr3_nt: TGTGCCAGCAGCGCTCCTAGCGGGGGACTCCAAGAGACCCAGTACTTC
cdr3_aa: CASSAPSGGLQETQYF

d_call: .
j_call: TRBJ1-1
clone_size: .
v_call: TRBV19
cdr3_nt: TGTGCCAGTAGTATGGGGCCCCTTAACGAAGCTTTCTTT
cdr3_aa: CASSMGPLNEAFF

d_call: TRBD1
j_call: TRBJ2-1
clone_size: .
v_call: TRBV6-5
cdr3_nt: TGTGCCAGCAGTCCCCAGGGGGCGATTAGGGAGCAGTTCTTC
cdr3_aa: CASSPQGAIREQFF

d_call: .
j_call: TRBJ2-7
clone_size: .
v_call: TRBV6-5
cdr3_nt: TGTGCCAGCAGTTACTCACAGGCGGCTTTAGAGCAGTACTTC
cdr3_aa: CASSYSQAALEQYF

d_call: .
j_call: TRBJ1-2
clone_size: .
v_call: TRBV28
cdr3_nt: TGTGCCAGCAGCCTCCCCCGACGGGATGGCTACACCTTC
cdr3_aa: CASSLPRRDGYTF

d_call: .
j_call: TRBJ2-5
clone_size: .
v_call: TRBV4-2
cdr3_nt: TGTGCCAGCAGCCAAGTCCTGCAAGAGACCCAGTACTTC
cdr3_aa: CASSQVLQETQYF

d_call: .
j_call: TRBJ2-7
clone_size: .
v_call: TRBV6-5
cdr3_nt: TGTGCCAGCAGTTACACGGATCGAACGGGTTACGAGCAGTACTTC
cdr3_aa: CASSYTDRTGYEQYF

d_call: .
j_call: TRBJ1-6
clone_size: .
v_call: TRBV19
cdr3_nt: TGTGCCACCAGACAGGAAAAGAATTCACCCCTCCACTTT
cdr3_aa: CATRQEKNSPLHF

d_call: .
j_call: TRBJ1-5
clone_size: .
v_call: TRBV20-1
cdr3_nt: TGCAGTGCTAGTTCGAGCCACCAGCATTTT
cdr3_aa: CSASSSHQHF

d_call: .
j_call: TRBJ1-2
clone_size: .
v_call: TRBV29-1
cdr3_nt: TGCAGCGTTCTCACCGGGACACTAACGAAGGGCTACACCTTC
cdr3_aa: CSVLTGTLTKGYTF

d_call: .
j_call: TRBJ1-1
clone_size: once
v_call: TRBV2
cdr3_nt: TGTGCCAGCAGGGGGGAGGGTGCGACTGAAGCTTTCTTT
cdr3_aa: CASRGEGATEAFF

d_call: TRBD2
j_call: TRBJ2-3
clone_size: few
v_call: TRBV19
cdr3_nt: TGTGCCAGTAGTCCGACTAGCGGGGGAATCACAGATACGCAGTATTTT
cdr3_aa: CASSPTSGGITDTQYF

d_call: .
j_call: TRBJ1-1
clone_size: .
v_call: TRBV18
cdr3_nt: TGTGCCAGCTCACCGTCCGAAGGGAGAGGGACTGAAGCTTTCTTT
cdr3_aa: CASSPSEGRGTEAFF

d_call: .
j_call: TRBJ1-1
clone_size: .
v_call: TRBV4-1
cdr3_nt: TGCGCCAGCAGCCAAGAATACAGGGTGAACACTGAAGCTTTCTTT
cdr3_aa: CASSQEYRVNTEAFF

d_call: .
j_call: TRBJ2-5
clone_size: .
v_call: TRBV24-1
cdr3_nt: TGTGCCACCAGTGATCACGACACCCCAGAGACCCAGTACTTC
cdr3_aa: CATSDHDTPETQYF

d_call: .
j_call: TRBJ2-7
clone_size: .
v_call: TRBV5-5
cdr3_nt: TGTGCCAGCAGCTCAGGGGAGGGCCTAGACGAGCAGTACTTC
cdr3_aa: CASSSGEGLDEQYF

d_call: .
j_call: TRBJ2-7
clone_size: .
v_call: TRBV28
cdr3_nt: TGTGCCAGCAGTACGCTAGCACGGGAGCAGTACTTC
cdr3_aa: CASSTLAREQYF

d_call: TRBD1
j_call: TRBJ1-4
clone_size: .
v_call: TRBV7-9
cdr3_nt: TGTGCCAGCGGGGACAGGGCAGGTGAAAAACTGTTTTTT
cdr3_aa: CASGDRAGEKLFF

d_call: TRBD1
j_call: TRBJ1-2
clone_size: .
v_call: TRBV13
cdr3_nt: TGTGCCAGCAGCCTTAACAGGGGGAACTATGGCTACACCTTC
cdr3_aa: CASSLNRGNYGYTF

d_call: .
j_call: TRBJ2-2
clone_size: .
v_call: TRBV3-1/TRBV3-2
cdr3_nt: TGTGCCAGCAAAAGTCCTAGCGTCGACACCGGGGAGCTGTTTTTT
cdr3_aa: CASKSPSVDTGELFF

d_call: .
j_call: TRBJ1-1
clone_size: few
v_call: TRBV7-2
cdr3_nt: TGTGCCAGCAGCTCCGGTTATTTTTCTGGGAGGGGCACTGAAGCTTTCTTT
cdr3_aa: CASSSGYFSGRGTEAFF